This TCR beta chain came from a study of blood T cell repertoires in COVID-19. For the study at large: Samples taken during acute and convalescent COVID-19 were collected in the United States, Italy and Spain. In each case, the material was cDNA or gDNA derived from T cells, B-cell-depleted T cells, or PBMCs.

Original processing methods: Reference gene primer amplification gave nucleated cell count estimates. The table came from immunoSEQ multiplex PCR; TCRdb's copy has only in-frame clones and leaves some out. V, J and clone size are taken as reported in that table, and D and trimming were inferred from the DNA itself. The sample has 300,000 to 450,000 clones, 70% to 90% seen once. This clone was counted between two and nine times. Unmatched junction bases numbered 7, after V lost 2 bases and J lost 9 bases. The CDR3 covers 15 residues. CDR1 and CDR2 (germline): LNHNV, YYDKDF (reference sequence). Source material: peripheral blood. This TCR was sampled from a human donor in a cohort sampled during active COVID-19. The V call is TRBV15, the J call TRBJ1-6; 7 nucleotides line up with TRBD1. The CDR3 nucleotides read TGTGCCACCAGCAGACGACAGGGTGGCGGTTCACCCCTCCACTTT. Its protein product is CATSRRQGGGSPLHF.